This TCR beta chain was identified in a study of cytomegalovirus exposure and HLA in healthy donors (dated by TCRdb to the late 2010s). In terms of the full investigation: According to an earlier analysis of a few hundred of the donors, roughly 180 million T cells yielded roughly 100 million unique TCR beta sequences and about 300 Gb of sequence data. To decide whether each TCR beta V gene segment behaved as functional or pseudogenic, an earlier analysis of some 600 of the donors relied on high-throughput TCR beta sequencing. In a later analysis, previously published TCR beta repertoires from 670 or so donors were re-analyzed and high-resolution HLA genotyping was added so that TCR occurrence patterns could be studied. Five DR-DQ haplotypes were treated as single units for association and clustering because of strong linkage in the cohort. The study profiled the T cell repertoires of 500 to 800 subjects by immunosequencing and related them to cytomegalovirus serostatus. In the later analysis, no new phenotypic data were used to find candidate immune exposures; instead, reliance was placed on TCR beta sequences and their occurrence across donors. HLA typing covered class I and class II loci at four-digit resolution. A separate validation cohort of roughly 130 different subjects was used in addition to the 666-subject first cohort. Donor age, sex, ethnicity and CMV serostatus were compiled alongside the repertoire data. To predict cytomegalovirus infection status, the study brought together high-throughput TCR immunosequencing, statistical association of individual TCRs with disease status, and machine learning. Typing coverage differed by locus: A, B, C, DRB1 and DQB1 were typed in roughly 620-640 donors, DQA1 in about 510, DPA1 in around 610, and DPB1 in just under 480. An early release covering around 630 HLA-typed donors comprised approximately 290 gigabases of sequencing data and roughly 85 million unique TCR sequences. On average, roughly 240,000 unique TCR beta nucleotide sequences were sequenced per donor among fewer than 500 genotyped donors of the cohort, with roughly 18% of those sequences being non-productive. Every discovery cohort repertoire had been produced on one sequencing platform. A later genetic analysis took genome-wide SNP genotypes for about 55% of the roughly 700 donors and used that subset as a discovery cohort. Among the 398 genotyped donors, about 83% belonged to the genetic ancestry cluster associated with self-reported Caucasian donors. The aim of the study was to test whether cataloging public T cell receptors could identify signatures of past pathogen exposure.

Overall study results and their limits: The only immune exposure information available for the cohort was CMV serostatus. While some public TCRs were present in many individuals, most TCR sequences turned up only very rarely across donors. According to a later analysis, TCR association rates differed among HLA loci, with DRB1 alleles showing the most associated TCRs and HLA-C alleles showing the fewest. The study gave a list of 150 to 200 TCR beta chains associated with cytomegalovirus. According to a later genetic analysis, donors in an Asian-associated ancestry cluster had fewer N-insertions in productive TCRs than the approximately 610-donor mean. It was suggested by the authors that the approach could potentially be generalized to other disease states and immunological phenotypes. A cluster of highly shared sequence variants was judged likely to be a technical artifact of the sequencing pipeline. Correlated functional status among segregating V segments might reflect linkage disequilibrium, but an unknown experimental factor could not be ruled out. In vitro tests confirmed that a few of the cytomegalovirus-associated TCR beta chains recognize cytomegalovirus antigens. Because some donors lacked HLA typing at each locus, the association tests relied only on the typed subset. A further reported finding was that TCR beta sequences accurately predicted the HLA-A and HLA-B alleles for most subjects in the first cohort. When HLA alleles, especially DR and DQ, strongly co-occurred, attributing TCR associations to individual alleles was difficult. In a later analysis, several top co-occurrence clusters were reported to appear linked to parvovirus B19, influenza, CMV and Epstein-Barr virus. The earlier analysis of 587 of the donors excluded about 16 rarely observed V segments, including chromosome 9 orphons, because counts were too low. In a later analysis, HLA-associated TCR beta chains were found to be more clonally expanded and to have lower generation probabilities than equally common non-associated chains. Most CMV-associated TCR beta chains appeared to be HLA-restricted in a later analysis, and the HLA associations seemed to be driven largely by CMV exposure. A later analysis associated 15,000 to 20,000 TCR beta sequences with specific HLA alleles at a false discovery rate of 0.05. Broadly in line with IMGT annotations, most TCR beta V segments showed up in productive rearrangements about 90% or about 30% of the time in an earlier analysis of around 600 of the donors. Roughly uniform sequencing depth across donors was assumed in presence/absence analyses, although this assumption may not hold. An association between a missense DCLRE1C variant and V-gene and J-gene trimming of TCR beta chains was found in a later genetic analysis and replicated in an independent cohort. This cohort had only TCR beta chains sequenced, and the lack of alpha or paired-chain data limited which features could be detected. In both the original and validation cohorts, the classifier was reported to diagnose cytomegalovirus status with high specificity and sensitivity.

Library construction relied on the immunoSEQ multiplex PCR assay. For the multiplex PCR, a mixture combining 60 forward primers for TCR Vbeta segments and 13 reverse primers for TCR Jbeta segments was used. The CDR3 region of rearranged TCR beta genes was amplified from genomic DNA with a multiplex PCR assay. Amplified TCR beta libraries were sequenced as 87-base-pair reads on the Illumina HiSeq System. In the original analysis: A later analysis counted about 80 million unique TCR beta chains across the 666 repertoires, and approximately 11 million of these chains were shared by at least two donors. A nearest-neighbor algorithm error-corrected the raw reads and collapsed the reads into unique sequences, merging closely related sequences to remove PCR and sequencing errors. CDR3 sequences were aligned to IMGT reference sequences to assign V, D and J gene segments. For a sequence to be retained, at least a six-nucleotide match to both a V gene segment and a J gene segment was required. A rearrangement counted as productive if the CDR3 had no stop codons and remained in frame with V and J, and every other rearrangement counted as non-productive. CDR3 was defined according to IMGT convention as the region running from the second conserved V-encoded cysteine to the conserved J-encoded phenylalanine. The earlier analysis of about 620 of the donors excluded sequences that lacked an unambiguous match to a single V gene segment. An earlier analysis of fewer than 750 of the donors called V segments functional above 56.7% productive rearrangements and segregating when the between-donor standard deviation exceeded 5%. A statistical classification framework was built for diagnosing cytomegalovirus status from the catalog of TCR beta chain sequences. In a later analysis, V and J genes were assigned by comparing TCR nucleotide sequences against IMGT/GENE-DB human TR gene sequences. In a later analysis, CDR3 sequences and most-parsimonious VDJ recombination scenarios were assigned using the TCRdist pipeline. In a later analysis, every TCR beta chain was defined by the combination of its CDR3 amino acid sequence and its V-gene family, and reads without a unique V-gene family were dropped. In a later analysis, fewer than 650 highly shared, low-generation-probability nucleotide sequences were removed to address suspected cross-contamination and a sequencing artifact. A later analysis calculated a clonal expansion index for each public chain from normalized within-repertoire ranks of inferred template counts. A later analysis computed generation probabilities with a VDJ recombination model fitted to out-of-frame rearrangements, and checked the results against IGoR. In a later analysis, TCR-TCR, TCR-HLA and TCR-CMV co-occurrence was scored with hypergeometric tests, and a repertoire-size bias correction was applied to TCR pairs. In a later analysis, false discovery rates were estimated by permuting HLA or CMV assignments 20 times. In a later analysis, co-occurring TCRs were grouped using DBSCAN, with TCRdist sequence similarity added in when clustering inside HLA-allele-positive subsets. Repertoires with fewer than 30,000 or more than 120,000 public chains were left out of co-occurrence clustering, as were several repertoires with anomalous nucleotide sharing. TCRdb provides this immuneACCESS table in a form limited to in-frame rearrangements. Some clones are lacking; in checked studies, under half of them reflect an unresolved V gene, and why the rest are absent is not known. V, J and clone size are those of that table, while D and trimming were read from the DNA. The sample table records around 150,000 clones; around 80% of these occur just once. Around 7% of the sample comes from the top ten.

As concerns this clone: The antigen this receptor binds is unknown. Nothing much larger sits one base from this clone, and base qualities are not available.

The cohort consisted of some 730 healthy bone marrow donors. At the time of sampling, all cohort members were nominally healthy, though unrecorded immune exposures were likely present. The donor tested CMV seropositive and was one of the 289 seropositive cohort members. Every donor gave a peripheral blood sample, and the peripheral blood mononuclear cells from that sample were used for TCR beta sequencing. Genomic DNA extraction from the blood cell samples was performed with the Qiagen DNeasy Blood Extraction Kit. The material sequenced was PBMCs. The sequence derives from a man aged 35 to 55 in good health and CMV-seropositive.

The CDR3 corresponds to CASSLRLAGGPSNTGELFF. The DNA is TGTGCCAGCAGCCTCCGACTAGCGGGAGGGCCCTCGAACACCGGGGAGCTGTTTTTT. The chain couples TRBV11-2 to TRBJ2-2, and 14 junctional nucleotides match TRBD2. For CDR1 and CDR2, the germline V gene lists SGHAT and FQNNGV. V loses 5 bases at its end and J loses 0 bases; junction bases beyond the gene matches: 8. From cysteine to phenylalanine, the CDR3 is 19 amino acids long. Only CDR3 DNA is held: 57 bases, read in frame from base 1.